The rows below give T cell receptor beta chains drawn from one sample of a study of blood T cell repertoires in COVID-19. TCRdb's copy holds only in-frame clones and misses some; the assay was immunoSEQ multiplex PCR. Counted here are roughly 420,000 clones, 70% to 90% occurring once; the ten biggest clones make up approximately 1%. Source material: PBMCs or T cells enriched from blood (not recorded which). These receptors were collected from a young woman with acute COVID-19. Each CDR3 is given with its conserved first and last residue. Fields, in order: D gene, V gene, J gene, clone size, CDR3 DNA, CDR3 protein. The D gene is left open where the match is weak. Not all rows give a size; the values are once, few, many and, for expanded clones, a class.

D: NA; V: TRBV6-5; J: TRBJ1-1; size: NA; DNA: TGTGCCAGCAGTTACGAGCCTCGTGGCACTGAAGCTTTCTTT; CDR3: CASSYEPRGTEAFF
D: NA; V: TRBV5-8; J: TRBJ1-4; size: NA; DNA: TGTGCCAGCAGCTTTGGAGGGTTGGGGCTGGGTGAAAAACTGTTTTTT; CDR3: CASSFGGLGLGEKLFF
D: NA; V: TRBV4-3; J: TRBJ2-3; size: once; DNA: TGCGCCAGCAGCCAAGAAGAACAGGCTACTTTGCAGTATTTT; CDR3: CASSQEEQATLQYF
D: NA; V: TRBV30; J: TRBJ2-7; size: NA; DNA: TGTGCCTGGAGTGTATTAAATGTGGAGCAGTACTTC; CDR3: CAWSVLNVEQYF
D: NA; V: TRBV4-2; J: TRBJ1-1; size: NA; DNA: TGTGCCAGCAGCCAACCGACAGGCATTCACACTGAAGCTTTCTTT; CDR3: CASSQPTGIHTEAFF
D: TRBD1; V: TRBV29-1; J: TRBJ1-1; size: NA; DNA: TGCAGCGTCAGCATCGACAGGGGAACTGAAGCTTTCTTT; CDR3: CSVSIDRGTEAFF
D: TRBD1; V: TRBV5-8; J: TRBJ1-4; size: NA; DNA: TGTGCCAGCAGCCGGGGACAGGTAGAGCTCGAAAAACTGTTTTTT; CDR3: CASSRGQVELEKLFF
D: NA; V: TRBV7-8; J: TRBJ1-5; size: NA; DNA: TGTGCCAGCAGCCGAGGACAGTACAATCAGCCCCAGCATTTT; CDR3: CASSRGQYNQPQHF
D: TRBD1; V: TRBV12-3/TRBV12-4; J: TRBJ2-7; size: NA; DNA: TGTGCCAGCAATTCGGACAGGGGGCCCGAGCAGTACTTC; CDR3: CASNSDRGPEQYF
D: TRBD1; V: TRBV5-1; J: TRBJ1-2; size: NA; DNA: TGCGCCAGCAGCACAATACAGGGGAACTATGGCTACACCTTC; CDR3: CASSTIQGNYGYTF
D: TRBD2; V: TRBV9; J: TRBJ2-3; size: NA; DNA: TGTGCCAGCAGCCTAGGGCGGGGGGGAGGCACAGATACGCAGTATTTT; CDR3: CASSLGRGGGTDTQYF
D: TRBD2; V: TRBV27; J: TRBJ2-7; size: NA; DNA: TGTGCCAGCAGTTTTTCGACTAGCGGGACCTACGAGCAGTACTTC; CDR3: CASSFSTSGTYEQYF
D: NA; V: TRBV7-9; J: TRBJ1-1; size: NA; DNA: TGTGCCAGCAGCTTTCGGGGGGCCGAGGGGACTGAAGCTTTCTTT; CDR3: CASSFRGAEGTEAFF
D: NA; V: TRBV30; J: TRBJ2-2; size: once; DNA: TGTGCCTGGGCAACAGGGAGGGGCACCGGGGAGCTGTTTTTT; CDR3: CAWATGRGTGELFF
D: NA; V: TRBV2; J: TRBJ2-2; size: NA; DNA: TGTGCCAGCAGACCTACTCCGAACACCGGGGAGCTGTTTTTT; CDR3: CASRPTPNTGELFF
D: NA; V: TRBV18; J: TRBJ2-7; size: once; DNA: TGTGCCAGCTCACCAGGAAGGGGGGGCTCCTACGAGCAGTACTTC; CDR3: CASSPGRGGSYEQYF
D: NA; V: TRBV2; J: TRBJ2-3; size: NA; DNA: TGTGCCAGCAGTGAAATACGATCCCGCGGGCAGTATTTT; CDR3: CASSEIRSRGQYF
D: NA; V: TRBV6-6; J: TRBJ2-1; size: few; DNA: TGTGCCAGCAAAACACCGGGGGACAATGAGCAGTTCTTC; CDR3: CASKTPGDNEQFF
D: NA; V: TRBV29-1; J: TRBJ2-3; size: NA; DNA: TGCAGCGTCGACTCTGATACGCAGTATTTT; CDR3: CSVDSDTQYF
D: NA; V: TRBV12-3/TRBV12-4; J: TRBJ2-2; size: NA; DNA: TGTGCCAGCAGGCGCGGAACCGGGGAGCTGTTTTTT; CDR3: CASRRGTGELFF
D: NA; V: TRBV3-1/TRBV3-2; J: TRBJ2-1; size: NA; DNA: TGTGCCAGCAGCCTTAGCGGTCCTACCTACAATGAGCAGTTCTTC; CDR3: CASSLSGPTYNEQFF
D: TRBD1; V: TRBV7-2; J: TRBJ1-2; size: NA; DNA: TGTGCCAGCAGCCCGGGACAGTCGAACTATGGCTACACCTTC; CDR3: CASSPGQSNYGYTF
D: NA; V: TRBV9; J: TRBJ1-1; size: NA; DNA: TGTGCCAGCAGCCCGAGGGAGGGATCGAACACTGAAGCTTTCTTT; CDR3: CASSPREGSNTEAFF
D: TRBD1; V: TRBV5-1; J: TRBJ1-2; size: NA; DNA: TGCGCCAGCAGCTACGACAGGGATGGCTACACCTTC; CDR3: CASSYDRDGYTF
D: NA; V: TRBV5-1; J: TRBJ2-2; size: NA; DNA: TGCGCCAGCAGCTTGCAGTCTTCTAACACCGGGGAGCTGTTTTTT; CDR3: CASSLQSSNTGELFF
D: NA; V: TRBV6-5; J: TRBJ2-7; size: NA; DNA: TGTGCCAGCAATCGTGGAGGTCGGGCCTACGAGCAGTACTTC; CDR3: CASNRGGRAYEQYF
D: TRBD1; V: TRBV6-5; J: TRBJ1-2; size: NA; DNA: TGTGCCAGCAGTAAACCCCAAGGGGGCAACTATGGCTACACCTTC; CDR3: CASSKPQGGNYGYTF
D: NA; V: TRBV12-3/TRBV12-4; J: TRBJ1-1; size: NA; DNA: TGTGCCAGCAGTTTCAGTGCTGCTGAAGCTTTCTTT; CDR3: CASSFSAAEAFF
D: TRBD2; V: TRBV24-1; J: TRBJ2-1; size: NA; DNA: TGTGCCACCAGTGATGCCGGGGGGGGCGTACTCGACAATGAGCAGTTCTTC; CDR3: CATSDAGGGVLDNEQFF
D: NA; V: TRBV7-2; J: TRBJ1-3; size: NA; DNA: TGTGCCAGCAGCTTAGGCTACAGCCGAAACACCATATATTTT; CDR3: CASSLGYSRNTIYF
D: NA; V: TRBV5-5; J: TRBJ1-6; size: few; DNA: TGTGCCAGCAGCTGGAACAGGGTCTATAATTCACCCCTCCACTTT; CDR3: CASSWNRVYNSPLHF
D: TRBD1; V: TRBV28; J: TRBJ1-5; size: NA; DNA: TGTGCCAGCAGGTATACAGGGGTACAGCCCCAGCATTTT; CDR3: CASRYTGVQPQHF
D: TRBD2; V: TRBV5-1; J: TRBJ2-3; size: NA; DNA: TGCGCCAGCAGGACTAGCGGGGGGGCCTTCATTAGGGATACGCAGTATTTT; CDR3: CASRTSGGAFIRDTQYF
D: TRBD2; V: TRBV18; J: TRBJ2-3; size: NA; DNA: TGTGCCAGCCTGGAGCTAGCGGGGGGAGATACGCAGTATTTT; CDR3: CASLELAGGDTQYF
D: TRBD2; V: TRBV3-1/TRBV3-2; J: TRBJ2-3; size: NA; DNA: TGTGCCAGCAGCCACGGGATTAAACGGGGGGGCCCAGATACGCAGTATTTT; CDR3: CASSHGIKRGGPDTQYF
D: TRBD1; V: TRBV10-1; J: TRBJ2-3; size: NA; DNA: TGCGCCAGCAGTCAGACAGGGAGCACAGATACGCAGTATTTT; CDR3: CASSQTGSTDTQYF
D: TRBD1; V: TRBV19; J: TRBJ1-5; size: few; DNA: TGTGCCAGTCAGGAGGGACAGGGGCTTTTAGGGGCCAATCAGCCCCAGCATTTT; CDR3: CASQEGQGLLGANQPQHF
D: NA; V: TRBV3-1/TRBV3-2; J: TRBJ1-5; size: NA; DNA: TGTGCCAGCAGCCATAACGTAATAGGGGGAGTCAATCAGCCCCAGCATTTT; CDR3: CASSHNVIGGVNQPQHF
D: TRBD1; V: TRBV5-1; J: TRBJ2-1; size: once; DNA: TGCGCCACGGAGTGGGGGACAGGGCTTCGGAATGAGCAGTTCTTC; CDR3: CATEWGTGLRNEQFF
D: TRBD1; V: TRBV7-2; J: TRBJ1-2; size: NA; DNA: TGTGCCAGCAGCCCTTACAGGGGCAGCTATGGCTACACCTTC; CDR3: CASSPYRGSYGYTF
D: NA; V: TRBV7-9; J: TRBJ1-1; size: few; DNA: TGTGCCAGCAGCTTAGAATCCAGAACTGAAGCTTTCTTT; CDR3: CASSLESRTEAFF
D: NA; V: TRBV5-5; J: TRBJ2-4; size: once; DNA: TGTGCCAGCAGCTTGAAGTTAGTTGAGGTAGCCAAAAACATTCAGTACTTC; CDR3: CASSLKLVEVAKNIQYF
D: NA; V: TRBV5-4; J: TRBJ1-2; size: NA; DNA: TGTGCCAGCAGCTTGGCAGGGGTTTGGGGCTACACCTTC; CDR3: CASSLAGVWGYTF
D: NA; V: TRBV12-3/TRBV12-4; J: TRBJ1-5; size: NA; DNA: TGTGCCAGCAGCCAAAGGGGGTCCCAGCCCCAGCATTTT; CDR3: CASSQRGSQPQHF
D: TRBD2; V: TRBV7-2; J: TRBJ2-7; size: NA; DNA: TGTGCCAGCAGCTCCGGGGGGGCAACCTACTACGAGCAGTACTTC; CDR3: CASSSGGATYYEQYF
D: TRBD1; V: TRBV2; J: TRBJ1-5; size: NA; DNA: TGTGCCAGCATGGACAGGGAGGAGCAGCCCCAGCATTTT; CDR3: CASMDREEQPQHF
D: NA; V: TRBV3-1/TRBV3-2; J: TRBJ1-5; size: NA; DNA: TGTGCCAGCAGCCTGCGGGGGGCAAGTCAGCCCCAGCATTTT; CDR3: CASSLRGASQPQHF
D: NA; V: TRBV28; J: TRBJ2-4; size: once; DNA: TGTGCCAGCAGTTTGCCTAGGCAGGGGCTAACAGGCAAAAACATTCAGTACTTC; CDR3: CASSLPRQGLTGKNIQYF
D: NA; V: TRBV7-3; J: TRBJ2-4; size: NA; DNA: TGTGCCAGCAGCTCGGGGGACGTCAAAAACATTCAGTACTTC; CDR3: CASSSGDVKNIQYF
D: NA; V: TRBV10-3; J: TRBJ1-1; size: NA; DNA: TGTGCCATCAGTGTTGGCGGGATATCGAACACTGAAGCTTTCTTT; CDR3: CAISVGGISNTEAFF
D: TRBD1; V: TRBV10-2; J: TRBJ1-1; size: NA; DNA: TGCGCCAGCAGTGAGCGGACAGGGGGTGGCACTGAAGCTTTCTTT; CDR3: CASSERTGGGTEAFF
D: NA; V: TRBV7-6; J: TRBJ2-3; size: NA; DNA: TGTGCCAGCAGCTTAGAAGTTGAGGATACGCAGTATTTT; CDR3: CASSLEVEDTQYF
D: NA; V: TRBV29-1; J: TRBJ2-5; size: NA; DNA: TGCAGCGCGCTTCAGGGAAGTCAAGAGACCCAGTACTTC; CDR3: CSALQGSQETQYF
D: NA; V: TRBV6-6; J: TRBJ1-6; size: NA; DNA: TGTGCCAGCAGCCCTGGCCTCCCCTATAATTCACCCCTCCACTTT; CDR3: CASSPGLPYNSPLHF
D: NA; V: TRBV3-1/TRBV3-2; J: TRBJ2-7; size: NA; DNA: TGTGCCAGCAGCCCGTTGGCCAACTACGAGCAGTACTTC; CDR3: CASSPLANYEQYF